This T cell receptor (beta chain) was retrieved from a study of OX40 agonist ivuxolimab in advanced cancers. Study-wide context: In this trial design, patients received ivuxolimab intravenously at 0.01 to 10 mg/kg every 2 weeks.

Produced via immunoSEQ multiplex PCR; TCRdb's table is partial and in-frame only. The sample yields tens of thousands of clones, around 86% seen once. Comment on this clone: The target antigen is unknown.

Trimming took 10 bases from V and 4 from J, leaving 18 bases between them. Germline CDR1 is SEHNR and CDR2 is FQNEAQ (reference sequence). This CDR3 contains 14 residues. Points from the study as a whole: Undetermined was the antigen specificity of the expanded peripheral T cells. The average count of expanded clones was higher among CD8+ T cells than among CD4+.

The chain employs TRBV7-9 and TRBJ2-3; D unclear. This sequence was found in an adult with an advanced solid tumor such as melanoma, head and neck, liver or kidney cancer. Sequenced here: CD4+ or CD8+ T cells sorted from blood, sampled in a trial of the OX40 agonist ivuxolimab. The CDR3 DNA reads as TGTGCCACCGAATTGGGCGGAACGGCAGATACGCAGTATTTT. Its translation: CATELGGTADTQYF.